The 5 T cell receptor beta chains given below trace back to one sample, sequenced in a study of regulatory T cells in long-lasting Graves disease. Arm-PCR of CDR3 regions and iRepertoire HTBI primers were the basis on which TCR beta libraries were built. TCRdb re-derived calls from the multiplex PCR reads in MiXCR, one entry per CDR3 protein. Among approximately 300,000 distinct CDR3 sequences listed, roughly 18% were seen once. Time point in this sample: newly diagnosed GD, antithyroid drugs for less than 3 months. PBMC RNA served as the TCR library source. The material sequenced was peripheral blood mononuclear cells (PBMCs), taken at new diagnosis, from a patient treated with antithyroid drugs. The source of these receptors is a female donor with Graves disease.

This clonotype was seen repeatedly, ten times or more. The chain carries TRBV2 and TRBJ2-3; D not certain. There are 12 residues in the CDR3. Germline CDR1 is SNHLY and CDR2 is FYNNEI. V lost 6 bases, J lost 2 bases, and 6 bases lay in between. CDR3 nucleotides: TGTGCCAGCAGAGGTCTCACAGATACGCAGTATTTT. It specifies CASRGLTDTQYF. The full variable domain, in which reference TRBV2 and TRBJ2-3 provide the parts outside the CDR3, is EPEVTQTPSHQVTQMGQEVILRCVPISNHLYFYWYRQILGQKVEFLVSFYNNEISEKSEIFDDQFSVERPDGSNFTLKIRSTKLEDSAMYFCASRGLTDTQYFGPGTRLTVL.

A few counts support this clonotype. The V and J genes are TRBV4-1 and TRBJ1-5; D is possibly TRBD1 (5 bases). The CDR3 is 15 residues long. V lost 0 bases to trimming and J lost 5 bases, with 11 bases between them. Germline CDR1 MGHRA, CDR2 YSYEKL. CDR3 in DNA: TGCGCCAGCAGCCAAGAGGGCAGGGACGATCAGCCCCAGCATTTT. Amino acid sequence: CASSQEGRDDQPQHF.

This clonotype is a singleton in its sample. The chain recombines TRBV5-1 with TRBJ2-1, with 9 nucleotides matching TRBD2. CDR1 and CDR2 from the germline V gene are SGHRS and YFSETQ. CDR3 length: 16 amino acids. V lost 6 bases to trimming and J lost 7 bases; unmatched junction nucleotides: 14. This chain's CDR3 is CASNYGRIAGENEQFF. DNA for the CDR3: TGCGCCAGCAACTATGGGAGGATAGCGGGAGAGAATGAGCAGTTCTTC.

This clonotype was counted ten times or more. The V call is TRBV3-1, the J call TRBJ2-2, with D unclear. This CDR3 region has 16 residues. CDR1 is LGHDT and CDR2 is YNNKEL in the germline V gene (reference sequence). The germline V and J ends were trimmed by 0 bases and 0 bases, with 8 bases remaining between them. This chain's CDR3 is CASSQESSPNTGELFF. CDR3 sequence (DNA): TGTGCCAGCAGCCAAGAAAGTTCCCCGAACACCGGGGAGCTGTTTTTT.

This clonotype came up many times. The chain employs TRBV19 and TRBJ1-1, with a tentative D call TRBD1 (5 bases). Trimming removed 0 bases at V and 3 bases at J, with 8 bases between. This CDR3 has 14 residues. Germline lookup yields CDR1 LNHDA and CDR2 SQIVND (reference sequence). CDR3 in amino acids: CASSIDSGYTEAFF. The CDR3 nucleotides are TGTGCCAGTAGTATAGATTCAGGGTACACTGAAGCTTTCTTT.